The next 31 T cell receptor beta chains were all read from a single sample in a study of blood T cells in healthy people across ages. A second PCR of 7 to 11 cycles used a sample-barcoded 5' primer and a J-beta primer mix. A single record per CDR3 protein comes from TCRdb applying MiXCR to the 5' RACE reads. The repertoire holds roughly 1.9 million distinct CDR3 sequences, with more than 35% as singletons. The sequencing sample was made of blood. Receptors were obtained from a human donor in good health.

The rearrangement joins TRBV7-2 to TRBJ1-1; 9 bases map to TRBD1. The CDR3 is made up of 18 amino acids. The V gene's germline CDR1 is SGHTA and CDR2 FQGNSA. J gave up 1 base and V 2 bases, and 11 bases lay outside the gene matches. DNA for the CDR3: TGTGCCAGCAGCTTACTTAGGAGAGGGGGACAGGGGAACACTGAAGCTTTCTTT. It is translated as CASSLLRRGGQGNTEAFF.

The CDR3 region has the DNA TGCAGTGCTAGAGATCCCAGGGGTCGGAGCACTGAAGCTTTCTTT. Translation: CSARDPRGRSTEAFF. This chain joins TRBV20-1 and TRBJ1-1; a weak D match, TRBD1 (6 bases). V lost 0 bases to trimming and J lost 4 bases, with 15 bases between them. The CDR3 has 15 amino acids. The germline gives CDR1 DFQATT, CDR2 SNEGSKA (reference sequence).

The table lists this clonotype with a few counts. The chain carries TRBV9 and TRBJ2-3, with TRBD1 matching 7 bases. V lost 0 bases, J lost 4 bases, and 5 bases stayed unmatched. Germline loops: CDR1 SGDLS, CDR2 YYNGEE. This CDR3 is built from 15 residues. DNA of the CDR3: TGTGCCAGCAGCGTAGTACAGGGGTTCGCAGATACGCAGTATTTT. It translates to CASSVVQGFADTQYF.

The chain employs TRBV21-1 and TRBJ2-7; the table's D call, TRBD1, has no DNA check behind it. TRBV21-1 is reported as a pseudogene. The CDR3 covers 17 residues. As DNA, the CDR3 is TGTGCCAGCTGGTTGAGGAGACAGGGGCCACGGGGTTGCGAGCAGTACTTC. Amino acids: CASWLRRQGPRGCEQYF.

This clonotype appeared a few times. The CDR3 loop reads CSARAFGGGRYEQFF. In DNA, the CDR3 is TGCAGTGCGCGAGCGTTCGGGGGGGGTAGGTATGAGCAGTTCTTC. The gene calls are TRBV20-1 and TRBJ2-1, with 8 bases aligning to TRBD2. The V segment lost 6 bases and the J segment 8 bases; nucleotides outside the gene matches: 15. This CDR3 has 15 residues. Germline V CDR1 and CDR2: DFQATT, SNEGSKA (reference sequence).

This chain joins TRBV12-3 or TRBV12-4 and TRBJ1-4, with D possibly TRBD1 on 6 matching bases. With 4 bases removed from V and 3 bases from J, the gap between germline ends came to 12 bases. This CDR3 spans 15 amino acids. The DNA of the CDR3 is TGTGCCAGCAGTTCAACAGGGAGCCCTAATGAAAAACTGTTTTTT. This gives the protein CASSSTGSPNEKLFF.

Concerning this clonotype itself: The junction departs from germline at one end; a sequencing error may be responsible. This chain connects TRBV3-1 to TRBJ1-1, with D tentatively TRBD1 (5 bases). Per germline, CDR1 LGHDT and CDR2 YNNKEL (reference sequence). This CDR3 has 16 residues. CDR3 nucleotide sequence: TGTGCCGGCAGTCCTGGACCCTACCAGGGGAACACTGAAGCTTTCTTT. It translates to CAGSPGPYQGNTEAFF.

Only a few counts were recorded for this clonotype. V is TRBV15 and J is TRBJ2-5, with 9 bases lining up with TRBD2. This CDR3 contains 12 residues. Trimming took 9 bases from V and 7 from J; bases not matched to a gene: 6. CDR1 and CDR2 from the germline V gene are LNHNV and YYDKDF (reference sequence). CDR3 DNA sequence: TGTGCCACGAGGGGACTAGCTGTGACCCAGTACTTC. It is translated as CATRGLAVTQYF.

The table lists this clonotype with a few counts. The V call is TRBV7-8, the J call TRBJ2-6; TRBD2 matches at 8 bases. Germline assignment: CDR1 SGHVS and CDR2 FQNEAQ. The V segment lost 5 bases and the J segment 0 bases; nucleotides outside the gene matches: 6. This CDR3 has 17 amino acids. The CDR3 DNA reads TGTGCCAGCAGCAACAGCGGGGGCTCCTCTGGGGCCAACGTCCTGACTTTC. Translated, it gives CASSNSGGSSGANVLTF.

The chain is built from TRBV20-1 and TRBJ1-2; D might be TRBD1 (5 bases). V shed 4 bases and J shed 8 bases, with 11 bases lying between them. The CDR3 length is 11 residues. The germline V gene has CDR1 DFQATT and CDR2 SNEGSKA (reference sequence). CDR3 region: CSATGPGGYTF. As DNA, the CDR3 is TGCAGTGCTACGGGACCGGGCGGCTACACCTTC.

V and J are TRBV4-3 and TRBJ1-5, with D perhaps matching TRBD1 (6 bases). CDR1 LGHNA and CDR2 YSLEER come from the germline V gene. Trimming pared 3 bases from V and 3 bases from J, leaving 15 bases between. This CDR3 contains 16 residues. The CDR3 loop reads CASSQGTGASNQPQHF. The DNA for the CDR3 is TGCGCCAGCAGCCAGGGGACGGGGGCGTCCAATCAGCCCCAGCATTTT.

V gene TRBV5-1 combines with J gene TRBJ2-7; 8 nucleotides agree with TRBD2. There are 15 residues in the CDR3. Germline values: CDR1 SGHRS, CDR2 YFSETQ. V dropped 4 bases and J dropped 3; count of bases not matched to a gene: 9. The CDR3 sequence: CASSPESGGNYEQYF. The CDR3 coding sequence is TGCGCCAGCAGCCCAGAAAGCGGGGGTAACTACGAGCAGTACTTC. Combining the CDR3 with reference TRBV5-1 and TRBJ2-7 gives the whole variable domain KAGVTQTPRYLIKTRGQQVTLSCSPISGHRSVSWYQQTPGQGLQFLFEYFSETQRNKGNFPGRFSGRQFSNSRSEMNVSTLELGDSALYLCASSPESGGNYEQYFGPGTRLTVT.

The V gene is TRBV7-2, the J gene TRBJ2-1, with a possible D match to TRBD1 (5 bases). The CDR3 contains 15 residues. The V and J ends lost 2 bases and 4 bases respectively, with 12 bases between them. From germline, CDR1 is SGHTA and CDR2 FQGNSA. CDR3 region: CASSLQGPGYNEQFF. As DNA, the CDR3 is TGTGCCAGCAGCTTACAGGGCCCTGGATACAATGAGCAGTTCTTC.

This chain joins TRBV4-3 and TRBJ1-1; no reliable D call. Trimming left V 1 base short and J 8 bases short, with 11 bases between. There are 13 residues in the CDR3. CDR1 is LGHNA and CDR2 is YSLEER in the germline V gene. Here the CDR3 reads CASSQGTVSEAFF. The CDR3 nucleotides are TGCGCCAGCAGCCAAGGGACGGTGTCGGAAGCTTTCTTT.

The chain links TRBV28 to TRBJ1-5; D is unclear. Trimming left V 2 bases short and J 5 bases short, with 13 bases between. This CDR3 comprises 15 residues. Germline-derived CDR1 and CDR2 are MDHEN and SYDVKM. CDR3 loop: CASSLEDVGYQPQHF. DNA for the CDR3: TGTGCCAGCAGTTTAGAGGATGTAGGATATCAGCCCCAGCATTTT.

This clonotype was counted only a few times. The chain employs TRBV5-1 and TRBJ2-7; D possibly corresponds to TRBD2 (5 bases). Germline V gives CDR1 SGHRS, CDR2 YFSETQ. CDR3 length equals 14 residues. V was pared by 3 bases and J by 6 bases, with 16 bases between. In DNA form, the CDR3 reads TGCGCCAGCAGCTCGAGGGATCCCTACTCCGAGCAGTACTTC. It yields the protein CASSSRDPYSEQYF.

This clonotype was counted a single time. This chain uses TRBV6-1 with TRBJ2-1, with 9 nucleotides matching TRBD2. The V and J ends lost 6 bases and 4 bases, in that order; junction bases with no gene match: 7. There are 15 residues in the CDR3. Germline V gives CDR1 MNHNS, CDR2 SASEGT. The DNA of the CDR3 is TGTGCCAGCAGAAACTTAGCGGGGGCATACAATGAGCAGTTCTTC. This sequence encodes CASRNLAGAYNEQFF.

This clonotype was observed a handful of times. The CDR3 DNA reads TGCGCCAGCAGCTTGGATGGGGGGGGTAACACTGAAGCTTTCTTT. It encodes CASSLDGGGNTEAFF. The chain employs TRBV5-1 and TRBJ1-1; D possibly corresponds to TRBD1 (5 bases). Germline CDR1 is SGHRS and CDR2 is YFSETQ. Deletions cut 0 bases from V and 2 bases from J, with 11 bases between. The CDR3 length is 15 residues. Full variable domain (missing parts from reference TRBV5-1 and TRBJ1-1): KAGVTQTPRYLIKTRGQQVTLSCSPISGHRSVSWYQQTPGQGLQFLFEYFSETQRNKGNFPGRFSGRQFSNSRSEMNVSTLELGDSALYLCASSLDGGGNTEAFFGQGTRLTVV.

This clonotype was observed a single time. The V and J genes are TRBV29-1 and TRBJ2-7, with a tentative D call TRBD2 (7 bases). Germline V CDR1 and CDR2: SQVTM, ANQGSEA. The ends were cut back, 3 bases at V and 1 base at J, with 13 bases in the middle. The CDR3 is 14 amino acids. For the CDR3, the DNA is TGCAGCGTTGAGAGTAGGGGGGGATCCTACGAGCAGTACTTC. Its translation is CSVESRGGSYEQYF.

The chain joins TRBV20-1 to TRBJ1-4; the D gene is possibly TRBD1 (5 bases). Germline V gene sequence: CDR1 DFQATT, CDR2 SNEGSKA (reference sequence). The V gene lost 1 base and the J gene lost 7 bases, with 16 bases spanning the gap. The CDR3 totals 15 residues. Here the CDR3 DNA reads TGCAGTGCTAGAGCTAGGGCAGGGAGGGGTGAAAAACTGTTTTTT. It translates to CSARARAGRGEKLFF.

This sequence joins TRBV7-2 and TRBJ1-2; 7 bases are a match to TRBD1. Germline V gene sequence: CDR1 SGHTA, CDR2 FQGNSA. Unmatched junction bases numbered 8, after V lost 5 bases and J lost 2 bases. This CDR3 has 15 amino acids. The CDR3: CASSPWDSPNYGYTF. Here the CDR3 DNA reads TGTGCCAGCAGCCCCTGGGACAGCCCAAACTATGGCTACACCTTC.

This clonotype came up a few times. This chain uses TRBV6-2 or TRBV6-3 with TRBJ2-1; no clear D. Per the germline V gene, CDR1 is MNHEY and CDR2 is SVGEGT. The CDR3 has 15 residues. V dropped 5 bases and J dropped 4 bases, with 15 bases sitting between them. In DNA, the CDR3 is TGTGCCAGCAGTCTAGGACCCCCGGAGTACAATGAGCAGTTCTTC. Protein product: CASSLGPPEYNEQFF.

The CDR3 DNA reads TGCGCCAGCAGCTTGTCGGGGGATGATCAGCCCCAGCATTTT. It is translated as CASSLSGDDQPQHF. The rearrangement uses TRBV5-1 and TRBJ1-5, with D possibly matching TRBD1 (5 bases). Trimming took 1 base from V and 5 from J, leaving 10 bases between them. In germline, CDR1 is SGHRS, CDR2 YFSETQ. The CDR3 spans 14 residues.

This chain connects TRBV20-1 to TRBJ2-1; no reliable D call. Germline CDR1 reads DFQATT; CDR2 reads SNEGSKA (reference sequence). V lost 2 bases and J lost 6, with 8 bases in between. This CDR3 is built from 12 residues. CDR3 sequence reads: CSARWASNEQFF. The CDR3 nucleotides are TGCAGTGCTAGATGGGCCTCCAATGAGCAGTTCTTC.

The chain uses TRBV7-3 and TRBJ2-1; 9 positions agree with TRBD2. V dropped 3 bases and J dropped 13; count of bases not matched to a gene: 13. Per the germline V gene, CDR1 is SGHTA and CDR2 is FQGTGA. The CDR3 covers 15 residues. The CDR3 DNA follows: TGTGCCAGCAGCTTGGCGGGGGGGCCTTCCGTCGAACAGTTCTTC. Translating gives CASSLAGGPSVEQFF.

There are a few counts of this clonotype. The V and J genes are TRBV6-2 or TRBV6-3 and TRBJ2-4; 11 bases map to TRBD2. CDR1 is MNHEY and CDR2 is SVGEGT in the germline V gene. V lost 5 bases to trimming and J lost 6 bases; unmatched junction nucleotides: 9. The CDR3 loop spans 16 amino acids. The CDR3 protein is CASSPIAGGPRNIQYF. CDR3 bases: TGTGCCAGCAGTCCTATAGCGGGGGGGCCGCGAAACATTCAGTACTTC.

This clonotype was observed many times. The chain combines TRBV4-1 with TRBJ1-5; no clear D gene. CDR1 and CDR2 (germline): MGHRA, YSYEKL. The CDR3 sequence is 13 residues long. Trimming removed 0 bases from V and 6 bases from J, with 6 bases in between. CDR3 loop: CASSQDHSQPQHF. The CDR3 DNA is TGCGCCAGCAGCCAAGATCATAGTCAGCCCCAGCATTTT.

This clonotype appeared a few times. The chain employs TRBV7-6 and TRBJ2-4; D is possibly TRBD1 or TRBD2 (5 bases each). The end of the DNA aligns better with TRBJ2-7, so the J call may be wrong. CDR1 is SGHVS and CDR2 is FNYEAQ in the germline V gene. The CDR3 consists of 14 residues. The CDR3 loop is CASSLFEGTDEQYF. The CDR3, as DNA: TGTGCCAGCAGCTTATTTGAGGGGACCGACGAGCAGTACTTC.

This clonotype has just a few counts. The rearrangement joins TRBV12-3 or TRBV12-4 to TRBJ2-7, with D perhaps given as TRBD1 or TRBD2 (5 bases each). The length of the CDR3 is 16 residues. Trimming removed 5 bases at V and 4 bases at J, with 21 bases between. This CDR3 is CASSPQMGRVAYEQYF. The CDR3 DNA reads TGTGCCAGCAGTCCGCAGATGGGACGAGTGGCTTACGAGCAGTACTTC.

The chain couples TRBV5-1 to TRBJ2-2; D is possibly TRBD2 (5 bases). Trimming shortened V by 7 bases and J by 2 bases, and 12 bases separated the two germline ends. Germline CDR1 reads SGHRS; CDR2 reads YFSETQ. The CDR3 sequence is 14 residues long. CDR3 residues: CASQTGDNTGELFF. CDR3 in DNA: TGCGCCAGCCAAACCGGGGATAACACCGGGGAGCTGTTTTTT. Using reference TRBV5-1 and TRBJ2-2 for the parts outside the CDR3, the full variable domain is KAGVTQTPRYLIKTRGQQVTLSCSPISGHRSVSWYQQTPGQGLQFLFEYFSETQRNKGNFPGRFSGRQFSNSRSEMNVSTLELGDSALYLCASQTGDNTGELFFGEGSRLTVL.

This clonotype was counted only a few times. The chain joins TRBV27 to TRBJ2-1; tentatively, D is TRBD1 or TRBD2 (5 bases each). Germline CDR1 and CDR2: MNHEY and SMNVEV (reference sequence). V was clipped by 7 bases and J by 0 bases, with 13 bases between them. This CDR3 has 15 amino acids. The DNA for the CDR3 is TGTGCCAGCACCATGGGACCTAGCTCCTACAATGAGCAGTTCTTC. It specifies CASTMGPSSYNEQFF.